This T cell receptor (beta chain) was recovered during a study of T cells in Graves' hyperthyroidism and ophthalmopathy. This clonotype has only a few counts. There are 13 residues in the CDR3. Germline V lookup: CDR1 DFQATT, CDR2 SNEGSKA (reference sequence). RNA transcripts provided the source from which TCR beta CDR3 regions were amplified. A first-round RT-PCR of the TCR CDR3 used the HTBI primer set. In TCRdb, the multiplex PCR reads were re-called with MiXCR into one record per CDR3 protein. The table has approximately 520,000 distinct CDR3 sequences, around 21% seen once. The sample comprised blood. This sequence was found in a man between 18 and 29 years old with Graves' hyperthyroidism. The chain uses TRBV20-1 and TRBJ2-2; 10 bases agree with TRBD2. Written as DNA, the CDR3 is TGCAGAGCAGCGGGGGGGCCGGCCGGGGAGCTGTTTTTT. Amino acid sequence: CRAAGGPAGELFF.